The next 8 T cell receptor beta chains were all read from a single sample in a study of CD8+ T cells in alopecia areata. Pooled cells of cutaneous lymph node origin were sorted on CD4, CD8alpha, NKG2D, NKG2ACE and other markers. TCR sequencing used cDNA made by reverse transcription of extracted RNA. TCRdb keeps only in-frame clones here, not all; method: immunoSEQ multiplex PCR. In total the sample includes some 6,500 clones, none of them seen once. What was sequenced was CD8+ T cells sorted from a lymph node. These receptors all come from a C3H/HeJ mouse with alopecia areata. For this mouse line, the MHC haplotype is H2-k.

With respect to this clone: Genes and germline come from the mouse. Read data end 4 residues before the CDR3 end; the end is taken from the germline J gene. This rearrangement joins TRBV12-1 to TRBJ2-1, with TRBD2 as a possible D gene (6 bases). Germline lookup yields CDR1 SGHSN and CDR2 HYEKVE. Between the trimmed V and J ends, which lost 0 bases and 1 base, there was a span of 6 bases. The CDR3 totals 14 residues. CDR3: CASSLLGNYAEQFF. The covered CDR3 bases are TGTGCCAGCTCTCTCCTGGGGAACTATGCT.

Of note for this clone: The listed genes are named as in mouse. Read sequence stops 4 residues before the CDR3 end, and the germline J gene provides the missing end. The J gene is TRBJ2-4, the V gene TRBV16; 13 nucleotides match TRBD2. Trimming cost V 4 bases and J 0 bases; bases outside gene matches: 1. Per germline, CDR1 SGHSA and CDR2 FRNQAP. This CDR3 comprises 16 residues. Partial CDR3 DNA: TGTGCAAGCAGCTGGGACTGGGGGGGTAGTCAAAAC. This sequence encodes CASSWDWGGSQN. The whole CDR3 sequence reads CASSWDWGGSQNTLYF.

This clone was seen repeatedly, ten times or more. The gene names here belong to mouse. The read ends 4 residues early relative to the CDR3; the germline J gene fills the gap. The chain employs TRBV13-3 and TRBJ2-7; D perhaps matches TRBD1 (5 bases). V lost 2 bases and J 0 bases, leaving 6 bases between the germline ends. This CDR3 is 13 amino acids long. The germline V gene has CDR1 NNHDY and CDR2 SYVADS. The CDR3 loop is CASSDRDSYEQYF. Partial CDR3 DNA: TGTGCCAGCAGTGACAGGGACTCCTAT.

This clone was observed a handful of times. Each gene name is a mouse one. The read is 4 residues too short to cover the CDR3 end, so that end is filled in from the germline J gene. This chain joins TRBV19 and TRBJ2-7, with 7 bases that match TRBD1. This CDR3 spans 13 amino acids. Germline V gene data show CDR1 as FNHDT and CDR2 as SITEND (reference sequence). The sequenced part of the CDR3 DNA is TGTGCCAGCAACCGGGACAGAGAATAT. Translating gives CASNRDREY. The whole CDR3 region reads CASNRDREYEQYF.

In its sample, this clone was seen many times. The genes are named according to mouse. The read halts 4 residues ahead of the CDR3 end, with the missing end drawn from the germline J gene. The V gene is TRBV5, the J gene TRBJ2-7; D is possibly TRBD2 (5 bases). The CDR3 is made up of 13 amino acids. Germline V lookup: CDR1 LGHNA, CDR2 YNLKQL (reference sequence). CDR3 amino acids: CASSHWGSYEQYF. The CDR3 DNA, read in part, is TGTGCCAGCAGCCATTGGGGTTCGTAT.

This clone appeared many times. Gene and germline names: mouse. The read terminates 4 residues ahead of where the CDR3 ends, so the germline J gene completes it. The rearrangement uses TRBV14 and TRBJ2-7; TRBD1 aligns across 7 bases. Per germline, CDR1 SGHDT and CDR2 FRDEAV. The CDR3 extends over 14 amino acids. V was pared by 2 bases and J by 3 bases, with 5 bases of the junction left unmatched. The sequenced part of the CDR3 DNA is TGTGCCAGCAGTTTAGGCAGGGGGTTCTAT. It translates to CASSLGRGFY. The entire CDR3 protein reads CASSLGRGFYEQYF.

A remark on this clone: Genes here carry mouse names. The read terminates 4 residues before the CDR3 end, so the remaining end is supplied by the germline J gene. The chain employs TRBV13-3 and TRBJ2-3, with D possibly matching TRBD2 (5 bases). Trimming took 3 bases from V and 3 from J, leaving 11 bases between them. Germline CDR1 and CDR2: NNHDY and SYVADS. CDR3 length: 14 residues. The part of the CDR3 DNA that was read is TGTGCCAGCAGTGCCTCTGGGAGCGCAGAA. This encodes CASSASGSAE. Given in full, the CDR3 is CASSASGSAETLYF.

This clone came up many times. Mouse gene names apply. The read terminates 4 residues ahead of where the CDR3 ends, so the germline J gene completes it. V gene TRBV13-2 combines with J gene TRBJ2-4, with TRBD2 matching over 8 bases. The length of the CDR3 is 13 residues. Looked up from germline, CDR1 is NNHNN and CDR2 is SYGAGS (reference sequence). The CDR3 spells CASGDDWGNTLYF. The sequenced part of the CDR3 DNA is TGTGCCAGCGGTGATGACTGGGGGAAC.